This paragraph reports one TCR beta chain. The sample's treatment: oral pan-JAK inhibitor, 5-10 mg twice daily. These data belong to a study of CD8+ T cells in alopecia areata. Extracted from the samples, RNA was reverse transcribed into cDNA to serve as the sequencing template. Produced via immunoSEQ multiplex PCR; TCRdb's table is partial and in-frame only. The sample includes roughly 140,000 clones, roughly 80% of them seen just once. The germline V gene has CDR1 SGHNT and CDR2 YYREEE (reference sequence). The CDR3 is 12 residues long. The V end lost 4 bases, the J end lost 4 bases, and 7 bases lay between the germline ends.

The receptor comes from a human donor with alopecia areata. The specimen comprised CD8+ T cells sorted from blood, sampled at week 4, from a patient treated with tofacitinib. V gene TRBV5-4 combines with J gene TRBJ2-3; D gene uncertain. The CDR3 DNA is TGTGCCAGCAGCCGGCGGCCAGATACGCAGTATTTT. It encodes CASSRRPDTQYF.